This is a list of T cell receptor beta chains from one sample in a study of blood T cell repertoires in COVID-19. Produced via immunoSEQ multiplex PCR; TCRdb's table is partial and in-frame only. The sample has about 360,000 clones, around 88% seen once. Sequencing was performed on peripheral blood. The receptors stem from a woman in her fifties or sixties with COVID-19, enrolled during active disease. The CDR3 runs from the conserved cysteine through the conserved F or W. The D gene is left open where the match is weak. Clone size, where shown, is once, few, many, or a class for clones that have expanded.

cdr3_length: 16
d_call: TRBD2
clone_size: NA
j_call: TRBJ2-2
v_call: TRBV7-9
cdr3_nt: TGTGCCAGCAGCTTTAGGACTAGCGGAGACACCGGGGAGCTGTTTTTT
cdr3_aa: CASSFRTSGDTGELFF

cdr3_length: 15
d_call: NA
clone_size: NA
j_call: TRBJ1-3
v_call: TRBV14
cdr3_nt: TGTGCCAGCAGCCAATTTACAGGGTCTGGAAACACCATATATTTT
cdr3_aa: CASSQFTGSGNTIYF

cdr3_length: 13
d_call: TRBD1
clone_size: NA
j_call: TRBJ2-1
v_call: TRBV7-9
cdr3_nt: TGTGCCAGCAACGGACAGGGATACAATGAGCAGTTCTTC
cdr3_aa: CASNGQGYNEQFF

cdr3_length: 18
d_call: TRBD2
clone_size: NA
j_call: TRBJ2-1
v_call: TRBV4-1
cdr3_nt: TGCGCCAGCAGCCAAGGAAACGGGCGGGGGGGTCTTGTGAATGAGCAGTTCTTC
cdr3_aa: CASSQGNGRGGLVNEQFF

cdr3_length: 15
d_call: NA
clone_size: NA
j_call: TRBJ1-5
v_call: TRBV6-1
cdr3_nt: TGTGCCAGCAGTGAAGCCGACAGTAGCAATCAGCCCCAGCATTTT
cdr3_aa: CASSEADSSNQPQHF

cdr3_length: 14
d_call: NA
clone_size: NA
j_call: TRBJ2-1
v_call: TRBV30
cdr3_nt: TGTGCCTGGAGGGCGGGGCCTACCCCCAATGAGCAGTTCTTC
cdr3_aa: CAWRAGPTPNEQFF

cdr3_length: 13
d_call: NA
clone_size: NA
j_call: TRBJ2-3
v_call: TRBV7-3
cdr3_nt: TGTGCCAGCAGCTTAATAGGAGCAGATACGCAGTATTTT
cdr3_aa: CASSLIGADTQYF

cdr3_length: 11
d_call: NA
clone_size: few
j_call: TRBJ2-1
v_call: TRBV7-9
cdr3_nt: TGTGCCAGCAGCGAACAGGGAGAGCAGTTCTTC
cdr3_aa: CASSEQGEQFF

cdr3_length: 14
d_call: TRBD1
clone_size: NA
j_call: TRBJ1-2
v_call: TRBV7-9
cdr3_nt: TGTGCCAGCAGCTCTACCACAGGGGACTATGGCTACACCTTC
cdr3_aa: CASSSTTGDYGYTF

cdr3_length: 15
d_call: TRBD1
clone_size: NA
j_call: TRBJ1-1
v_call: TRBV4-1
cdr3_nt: TGCGCCAGCAGCCTAACCGGGACAGGGGACACTGAAGCTTTCTTT
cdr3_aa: CASSLTGTGDTEAFF

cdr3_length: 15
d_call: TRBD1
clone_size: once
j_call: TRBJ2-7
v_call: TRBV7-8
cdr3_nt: TGTGCCAGCAGCCCAAGAACCATGACAGGGTCCGAGCAGTACTTC
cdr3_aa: CASSPRTMTGSEQYF

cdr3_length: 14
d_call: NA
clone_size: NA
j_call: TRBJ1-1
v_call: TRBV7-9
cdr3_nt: TGTGCCAGCAGCTTGGGGGCGGGGAACACTGAAGCTTTCTTT
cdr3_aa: CASSLGAGNTEAFF

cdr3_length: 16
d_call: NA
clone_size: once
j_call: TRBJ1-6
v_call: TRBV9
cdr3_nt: TGTGCCAGCAGCCCAGGGGCGAGCTCCTATAATTCACCCCTCCACTTT
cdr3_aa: CASSPGASSYNSPLHF

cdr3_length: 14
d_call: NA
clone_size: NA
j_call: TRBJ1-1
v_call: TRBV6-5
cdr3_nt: TGTGCCAGCAGGGCGGGACTCTTGAACACTGAAGCTTTCTTT
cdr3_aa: CASRAGLLNTEAFF

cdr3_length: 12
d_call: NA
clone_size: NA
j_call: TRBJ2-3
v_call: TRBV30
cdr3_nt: TGTGCCTGGAGTTTCTCCACAGATACGCAGTATTTT
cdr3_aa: CAWSFSTDTQYF

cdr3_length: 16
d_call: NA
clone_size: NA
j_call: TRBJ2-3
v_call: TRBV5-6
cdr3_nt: TGTGCCAGCAGCTTGTCTGTAACAGTCTTTTCAGATACGCAGTATTTT
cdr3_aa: CASSLSVTVFSDTQYF

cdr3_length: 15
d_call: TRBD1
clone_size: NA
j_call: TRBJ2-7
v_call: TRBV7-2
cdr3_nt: TGTGCCAGCAGCTTGGGTAAGGGACAGACCTACGAGCAGTACTTC
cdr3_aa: CASSLGKGQTYEQYF

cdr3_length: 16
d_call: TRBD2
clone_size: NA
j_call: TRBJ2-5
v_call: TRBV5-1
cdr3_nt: TGCGCCAGCAGCTTGGCGCTAGCGGGGGGGCGAGAGACCCAGTACTTC
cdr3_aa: CASSLALAGGRETQYF

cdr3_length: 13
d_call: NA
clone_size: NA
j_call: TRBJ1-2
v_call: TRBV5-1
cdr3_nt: TGCGCCAGCAGCTTGCTTCAGAACTATGGCTACACCTTC
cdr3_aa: CASSLLQNYGYTF

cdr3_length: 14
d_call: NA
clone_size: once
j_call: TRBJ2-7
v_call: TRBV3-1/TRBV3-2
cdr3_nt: TGTGCCAGCAGCCAAGATGGAGGGGCGGGAGAGCAGTACTTC
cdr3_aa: CASSQDGGAGEQYF

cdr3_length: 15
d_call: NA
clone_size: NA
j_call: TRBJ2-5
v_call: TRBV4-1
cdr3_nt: TGCGCCAGCAGCAAAGAGGGGGGTGGTTGGGAGACCCAGTACTTC
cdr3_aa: CASSKEGGGWETQYF

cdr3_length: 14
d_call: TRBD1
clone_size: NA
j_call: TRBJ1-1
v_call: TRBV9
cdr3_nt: TGTGCCAGCAGCGTAGTGACAGGGGGCCCTGAAGCTTTCTTT
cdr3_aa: CASSVVTGGPEAFF

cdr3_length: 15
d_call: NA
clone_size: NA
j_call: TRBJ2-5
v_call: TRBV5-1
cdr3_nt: TGCGCCAGCAGCTTGGACCAGGGGGGACAAGAGACCCAGTACTTC
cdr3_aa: CASSLDQGGQETQYF

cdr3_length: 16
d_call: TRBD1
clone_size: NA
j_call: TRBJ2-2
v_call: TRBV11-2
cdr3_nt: TGTGCCAGCAGCCCCGGACAGGGGTACTCTGCCGGGGAGCTGTTTTTT
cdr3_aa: CASSPGQGYSAGELFF

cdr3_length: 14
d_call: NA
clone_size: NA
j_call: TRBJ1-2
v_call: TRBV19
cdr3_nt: TGTGCCAGTACCCAAGACCGAGGCCTCTATGGCTACACCTTC
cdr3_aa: CASTQDRGLYGYTF

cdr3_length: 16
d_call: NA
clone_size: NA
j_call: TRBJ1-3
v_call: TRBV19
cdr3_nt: TGTGCCAGTAGTCCTCCGGGCCTCAGGGCTGGAAACACCATATATTTT
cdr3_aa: CASSPPGLRAGNTIYF

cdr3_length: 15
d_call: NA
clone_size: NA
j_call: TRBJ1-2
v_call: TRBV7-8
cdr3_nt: TGTGCCAGCAGCTTAGGACTGGGGGCAAACTATGGCTACACCTTC
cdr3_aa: CASSLGLGANYGYTF